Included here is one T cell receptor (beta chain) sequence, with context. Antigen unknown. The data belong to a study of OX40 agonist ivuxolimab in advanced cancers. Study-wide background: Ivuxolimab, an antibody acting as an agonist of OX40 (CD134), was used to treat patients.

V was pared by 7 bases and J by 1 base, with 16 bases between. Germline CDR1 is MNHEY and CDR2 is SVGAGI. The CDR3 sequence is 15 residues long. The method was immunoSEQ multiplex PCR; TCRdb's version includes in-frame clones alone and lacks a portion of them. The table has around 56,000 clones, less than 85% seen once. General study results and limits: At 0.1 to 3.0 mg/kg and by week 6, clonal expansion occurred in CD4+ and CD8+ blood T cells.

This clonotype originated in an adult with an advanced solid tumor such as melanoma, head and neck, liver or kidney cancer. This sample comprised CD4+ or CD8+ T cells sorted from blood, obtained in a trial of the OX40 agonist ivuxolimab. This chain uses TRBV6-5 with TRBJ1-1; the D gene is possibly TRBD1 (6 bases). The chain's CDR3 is CASIPPLGGNTEAFF. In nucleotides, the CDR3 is TGTGCCAGCATCCCGCCTTTAGGGGGGAACACTGAAGCTTTCTTT.